The text below deals with one TCR beta chain. In the original workflow: Amplification of reference gene primers provided the estimated nucleated cell counts. TCRdb keeps only in-frame clones here, not all; method: immunoSEQ multiplex PCR. V, J and clone size reflect that table, while D and trimming were determined from the DNA. Here the sample spans 400,000 or so clones, nearly 90% being singletons. The data stem from a study of blood T cell repertoires in COVID-19. Study information: Researchers got acute and convalescent COVID-19 samples from the United States, Italy and Spain. In each case, the material was cDNA or gDNA derived from T cells, B-cell-depleted T cells, or PBMCs.

Recruits, aged about 18 to 95 years, lived in 20 to 30 US areas. The sequence was collected from a woman in her thirties or forties with acute COVID-19. The source material was PBMCs or T cells enriched from blood (not recorded which).

The CDR3 here is CASSPAGTGMNTEAFF. In DNA, the CDR3 is TGTGCCAGCTCGCCTGCGGGAACGGGTATGAACACTGAAGCTTTCTTT. The chain links TRBV18 to TRBJ1-1; no reliable D call. CDR3 length: 16 residues. The germline V gene has CDR1 KGHSH and CDR2 LQKENI. V gave up 6 bases and J gave up 0 bases, with 17 bases separating them.